These 18 T cell receptor beta chains were all obtained from the same sample, sequenced in a study of shared clonotypes between healthy human individuals (dated by TCRdb to about 2020). The method was the immunoSEQ multiplex PCR assay. Sourced from immuneACCESS, this table was stored by TCRdb with only in-frame sequences that have V and J called. A share of the clones is absent; for the studies checked, an unresolved V gene accounts for under half, and the remainder has no known explanation. In all, the sample holds approximately 2.5 million clones, and more than 90% of those were seen once. The ten largest clones take up over 0.12% of the sample. Sequencing was carried out using naive CD4+ T cells sorted from blood. The cell subset or site label on this specimen signifies: CD45RA+ positively selected. These receptors were collected from a man younger than 35 in good health.

The gene calls are TRBV7-2 and TRBJ2-5; 13 bases match TRBD2. CDR1 SGHTA and CDR2 FQGNSA come from the germline V gene. The CDR3 extends over 16 amino acids. V lost 4 bases, J lost 7 bases, and 9 bases stayed unmatched. The CDR3 DNA reads as TGTGCCAGCAGCTCCTGGACTAGCGGGAGTTCAGTGACCCAGTACTTC. Amino acids: CASSSWTSGSSVTQYF.

The chain carries TRBV20-1 and TRBJ1-2, with D tentatively TRBD1 (6 bases). V lost 6 bases, J lost 7 bases, and 12 bases lay in between. CDR1 is DFQATT, CDR2 SNEGSKA, per germline (reference sequence). The CDR3 loop spans 11 amino acids. The CDR3 sequence is CSARTAPGYTF. DNA for the CDR3: TGCAGTGCCAGGACAGCTCCTGGCTACACCTTC.

Concerning this clone itself: The junction differs from germline at one of its ends, possibly a read error. V and J are TRBV7-9 and TRBJ1-2; D might be TRBD1 (6 bases). This CDR3 is built from 11 residues. Germline V lookup: CDR1 SEHNR, CDR2 FQNEAQ (reference sequence). The CDR3 protein is CASSPSSRGGF. In DNA form, the CDR3 reads TGTGCCAGCAGCCCTAGTTCTAGGGGGGGCTTT.

The chain couples TRBV4-1 to TRBJ1-3; 9 bases agree with TRBD1. The germline V gene encodes CDR1 MGHRA and CDR2 YSYEKL. The CDR3 spans 16 residues. Trimming at V came to 1 base and at J to 3 bases, leaving 4 bases not matched to a gene. The CDR3 DNA sequence: TGCGCCAGCAGCCAAGCCGGGACAGGGTTTGGAAACACCATATATTTT. Translating gives CASSQAGTGFGNTIYF.

The count of this clone is one. The gene calls are TRBV6-5 and TRBJ2-1, with D perhaps TRBD2 (6 bases). The germline V gene has CDR1 MNHEY and CDR2 SVGAGI. Trimming left V 10 bases short and J 4 bases short, with 17 bases between. The CDR3 totals 14 residues. The CDR3 here is CATKRLVSYNEQFF. The CDR3, as DNA: TGTGCCACCAAAAGACTAGTGAGTTACAATGAGCAGTTCTTC.

V usage is TRBV5-4 and J usage is TRBJ2-1, with 16 bases fitting TRBD2. Per germline, CDR1 SGHNT and CDR2 YYREEE (reference sequence). V gave up 2 bases and J gave up 10 bases; unmatched junction bases: 3. The CDR3 loop spans 15 amino acids. CDR3 amino acids: CASSFPGLAGGEQFF. CDR3 nucleotides: TGTGCCAGCAGCTTTCCGGGACTAGCGGGAGGGGAGCAGTTCTTC.

As to this clone: Other DNA sequences in this sample translate to the same CDR3. The chain has TRBV5-1 and TRBJ2-1; TRBD2 agrees at 15 bases. With V trimmed by 4 bases and J by 0 bases, 5 bases remained unmatched. The CDR3 spans 18 residues. The V gene's germline CDR1 is SGHRS and CDR2 YFSETQ. Written as DNA, the CDR3 is TGCGCCAGCAGCGCGGGACTAGCGGGGGGCCGCTCCTACAATGAGCAGTTCTTC. It is translated as CASSAGLAGGRSYNEQFF.

This clone was seen once. One end of the junction varies from germline; a read error may be responsible. This chain connects TRBV6-5 to TRBJ1-5; D not resolved. This CDR3 comprises 14 residues. In germline, CDR1 is MNHEY, CDR2 SVGAGI. CDR3 DNA sequence: TGTGCCGGCAGTCAGAGACTTAGCAGTCAGCCCCAGCATTTT. It translates to CAGSQRLSSQPQHF.

This CDR3 reads CASSWTGLFREKLFF. CDR3 in DNA: TGTGCCAGCAGCTGGACAGGACTATTCCGGGAAAAACTGTTTTTT. The chain carries TRBV5-6 and TRBJ1-4; 7 nucleotides match TRBD1. V lost 3 bases, J lost 8 bases, and 10 bases stayed unmatched. The CDR3 covers 15 residues. CDR1 is SGHDT, CDR2 YYEEEE, per germline.

For this clone: The junction does not match germline at one end; this may be a read error. The genes are TRBV13 and TRBJ1-1, with D unresolved. The CDR3 is 12 residues long. Germline V gene data show CDR1 as PRHDT and CDR2 as FYEKMQ (reference sequence). This chain's CDR3 is CASSPGNPEAFF. The CDR3 DNA reads TGTGCCAGCAGCCCGGGGAACCCTGAAGCTTTCTTT.

This clone was observed a single time. The rearrangement uses TRBV6-6 and TRBJ1-3; D ambiguous. This CDR3 has 15 residues. Trimming took 4 bases from V and 2 from J, leaving 12 bases between them. Germline CDR1 is MNHNY and CDR2 is SVGAGI (reference sequence). The DNA of the CDR3 is TGTGCCAGCAGTTCCTCAGTCGGAACTGGAAACACCATATATTTT. Its protein product is CASSSSVGTGNTIYF.

The chain couples TRBV7-8 to TRBJ1-5; 7 positions agree with TRBD1. Unmatched junction bases numbered 10, after V lost 5 bases and J lost 6 bases. The CDR3 runs to 15 residues. Germline-derived CDR1 and CDR2 are SGHVS and FQNEAQ. The CDR3 reads CASSPGTALGQPQHF. CDR3 in DNA: TGTGCCAGCAGCCCAGGGACAGCTTTAGGTCAGCCCCAGCATTTT.

The V call is TRBV10-3, the J call TRBJ1-2, with 7 nucleotides matching TRBD1. With V trimmed by 4 bases and J by 2 bases, 7 bases remained unmatched. This CDR3 spans 15 amino acids. Germline CDR1 and CDR2: ENHRY and SYGVKD. The CDR3 region is CAISAKDRANYGYTF. The CDR3 region has the DNA TGTGCCATCAGTGCCAAAGACAGGGCGAACTATGGCTACACCTTC.

Turning to this clone: At one end, the junction sequence differs from germline, possibly due to a read error. The V call is TRBV6-5, the J call TRBJ1-6; TRBD1 might be the D (5 bases). Germline loops: CDR1 MNHEY, CDR2 SVGAGI. CDR3 length: 13 amino acids. CDR3 DNA sequence: TGTGCCAACAGTCAGGGTCCGGGGACACCCCTCCACTTT. It codes for CANSQGPGTPLHF.

The genes are TRBV7-9 and TRBJ2-5; 12 bases are a match to TRBD2. Germline V gives CDR1 SEHNR, CDR2 FQNEAQ (reference sequence). The CDR3 runs to 16 residues. Losses at the gene ends were 2 bases for V and 3 bases for J; bases not matched to a gene: 4. The CDR3 sequence: CASSLTSGRPEETQYF. The DNA for the CDR3 is TGTGCCAGCAGCTTAACTAGCGGGAGGCCGGAAGAGACCCAGTACTTC.

The J gene is TRBJ2-1, the V gene TRBV10-1, with 7 bases lining up with TRBD2. This CDR3 is 15 amino acids long. Germline V lookup: CDR1 WNHNN, CDR2 SYGVQD (reference sequence). J was trimmed by 0 bases and V by 4 bases; bases with no gene match: 3. The CDR3 nucleotides read TGCGCCAGCAGTGGGGGCGGGGGCTCCTACAATGAGCAGTTCTTC. As protein: CASSGGGGSYNEQFF.

The chain links TRBV11-3 to TRBJ1-1, with 10 bases fitting TRBD1. V dropped 6 bases and J dropped 0; count of bases not matched to a gene: 19. The length of the CDR3 is 20 residues. In germline, CDR1 is SGHNT, CDR2 YENEEA. This chain's CDR3 is CASSPSHPTGGYSMNTEAFF. Here the CDR3 DNA reads TGTGCCAGCAGTCCTTCACACCCGACAGGGGGCTATAGTATGAACACTGAAGCTTTCTTT.

V gene TRBV19 combines with J gene TRBJ1-6; D is uncertain. In germline, CDR1 is LNHDA, CDR2 SQIVND (reference sequence). V was shortened by 1 base and J by 12 bases, with 19 bases between the two germline ends. The CDR3 extends over 16 amino acids. The CDR3 loop reads CASSIVVAAIIQPLHF. In DNA, the CDR3 is TGTGCCAGTAGTATAGTGGTTGCAGCCATAATTCAACCCCTCCACTTT.